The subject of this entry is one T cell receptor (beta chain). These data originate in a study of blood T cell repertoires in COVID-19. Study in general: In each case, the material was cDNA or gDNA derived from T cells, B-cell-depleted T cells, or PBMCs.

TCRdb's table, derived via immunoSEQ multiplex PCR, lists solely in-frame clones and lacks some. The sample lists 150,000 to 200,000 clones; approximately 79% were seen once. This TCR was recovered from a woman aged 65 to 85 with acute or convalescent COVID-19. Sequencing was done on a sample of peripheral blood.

The CDR3 reads CASSRTGGWDTQYF. The DNA for the CDR3 is TGTGCCAGCAGTCGAACAGGGGGTTGGGATACGCAGTATTTT. The rearrangement uses TRBV3-1 (or the pseudogene TRBV3-2) and TRBJ2-3; TRBD1 matches at 8 bases. Germline trimming cut 6 bases from V and 6 bases from J; bases unmatched to any gene: 8. The CDR3 totals 14 residues. Germline V CDR1 and CDR2: LGHDT, YNNKEL (reference sequence).